This T cell receptor beta chain was identified in a study of a mutant IDH1 vaccine in newly diagnosed glioma. Study-level information: The start of vaccination came 4-6 weeks after radiotherapy alone, or with temozolomide cycles.

Generated by immunoSEQ multiplex PCR, the TCRdb table keeps only in-frame clones and is missing some. The sample carries 58,000 or so clones, about 89% recorded once. The ends lost 1 base at V and 5 bases at J; junction bases unmatched: 3. The germline gives CDR1 LGHNA, CDR2 YNFKEQ. The CDR3 consists of 15 residues. Stated time point: week 23, last vaccination. Each dose delivered 300 ug of mutant IDH1 20-mer peptide subcutaneously with imiquimod. Turning to this clone: Its specificity is unknown.

This sample comprised PBMCs, obtained from a glioma patient whose treatment included an IDH1 peptide vaccine. V is TRBV4-2 and J is TRBJ1-4; 8 bases line up with TRBD1. The TCR sequence derives from a man in his forties or fifties with glioma. CDR3 bases: TGTGCCAGCAGCCAAGGATACAGGGGGAATGAAAAACTGTTTTTT. Amino acids: CASSQGYRGNEKLFF.